Below, 2 T cell receptor beta chains from the same sample are listed, as sequenced in a study of blood T cell repertoires in COVID-19. The assay was immunoSEQ multiplex PCR, and TCRdb's table has in-frame clones only and misses some. The sample has about 68,000 clones; 80% to 90% are singletons. Material: peripheral blood. These receptor sequences come from a man between 50 and 59 years old with acute or convalescent COVID-19.

The chain carries TRBV28 and TRBJ2-7, with 7 bases matching TRBD2. J gave up 4 bases and V 6 bases, and 6 bases lay outside the gene matches. Germline CDR1 reads MDHEN; CDR2 reads SYDVKM. The CDR3 is made up of 13 amino acids. As DNA, the CDR3 is TGTGCCAGCAGGGCGAGCGGGACGTACGAGCAGTACTTC. Translating gives CASRASGTYEQYF. The full variable domain, with the rest looked up from reference TRBV28 and TRBJ2-7, is DVKVTQSSRYLVKRTGEKVFLECVQDMDHENMFWYRQDPGLGLRLIYFSYDVKMKEKGDIPEGYSVSREKKERFSLILESASTNQTSMYLCASRASGTYEQYFGPGTRLTVT.

The chain couples TRBV7-2 to TRBJ1-3; 8 nucleotides match TRBD1. Per germline, CDR1 SGHTA and CDR2 FQGNSA. After removal of 5 bases from V and 4 bases from J, the junction contained 7 bases not matched to a gene. The CDR3 is 15 residues long. The DNA for the CDR3 is TGTGCCAGCAGCCCGGGACAGGTACTCGGAAACACCATATATTTT. Translation: CASSPGQVLGNTIYF.